These 5 T cell receptor beta chains were all obtained from the same sample, sequenced in a study of blood T cell repertoires in COVID-19 (dated by TCRdb to 2018 to 2021). Libraries were made using the immunoSEQ multiplex PCR assay. What TCRdb holds here is the immuneACCESS table cut down to in-frame rearrangements. Part of the clones is not present; checked against another copy, under half of the missing clones reflect an unresolved V gene, and the others are unexplained. The sample table records around 150,000 clones; roughly 89% of these occur just once. The top ten hold approximately 4.1% of the sample. Sample: peripheral blood. The source is a woman aged 60-75 years who had recovered from COVID-19.

V usage is TRBV11-2 and J usage is TRBJ2-3; D uncertain. The CDR3 runs to 16 residues. Germline V gives CDR1 SGHAT, CDR2 FQNNGV. V was trimmed by 1 base and J by 0 bases, leaving 11 bases between them. The CDR3 spells CASSLVAATSTDTQYF. The CDR3 DNA sequence: TGTGCCAGCAGCTTAGTGGCGGCTACTAGCACAGATACGCAGTATTTT.

The V and J genes are TRBV28 and TRBJ1-2; possible D gene TRBD1, 6 bases. The V and J ends lost 7 bases and 8 bases respectively, with 29 bases between them. Germline CDR1 is MDHEN and CDR2 is SYDVKM. This CDR3 spans 17 amino acids. CDR3 residues: CASTAGAGAAQRGGYTF. CDR3 bases: TGTGCCAGCACCGCTGGGGCCGGGGCCGCTCAGAGGGGGGGCTACACCTTC.

V is TRBV5-6 and J is TRBJ2-7, with a possible D match to TRBD2 (5 bases). The CDR3 spans 12 residues. Trimming removed 2 bases from V and 3 bases from J, with 6 bases in between. Germline V gives CDR1 SGHDT, CDR2 YYEEEE. DNA of the CDR3: TGTGCCAGCAGCTTAACTAGCTACGAGCAGTACTTC. It specifies CASSLTSYEQYF.

The V call is TRBV4-3, the J call TRBJ1-2; the match to TRBD1 covers 7 bases. V lost 5 bases, J lost 8 bases, and 11 bases stayed unmatched. The CDR3 has 14 residues. The germline gives CDR1 LGHNA, CDR2 YSLEER. This CDR3 reads CASSSPGGGYGYTF. The DNA for the CDR3 is TGCGCCAGCAGCTCTCCCGGAGGGGGCTACGGCTACACCTTC.

The rearrangement joins TRBV5-4 to TRBJ1-2; maybe TRBD1 (5 bases). CDR3 length: 14 residues. V dropped 0 bases and J dropped 1 base, with 7 bases sitting between them. From germline, CDR1 is SGHNT and CDR2 YYREEE (reference sequence). The CDR3 is CASSLGQHNYGYTF. The DNA for the CDR3 is TGTGCCAGCAGCTTGGGACAGCATAACTATGGCTACACCTTC.